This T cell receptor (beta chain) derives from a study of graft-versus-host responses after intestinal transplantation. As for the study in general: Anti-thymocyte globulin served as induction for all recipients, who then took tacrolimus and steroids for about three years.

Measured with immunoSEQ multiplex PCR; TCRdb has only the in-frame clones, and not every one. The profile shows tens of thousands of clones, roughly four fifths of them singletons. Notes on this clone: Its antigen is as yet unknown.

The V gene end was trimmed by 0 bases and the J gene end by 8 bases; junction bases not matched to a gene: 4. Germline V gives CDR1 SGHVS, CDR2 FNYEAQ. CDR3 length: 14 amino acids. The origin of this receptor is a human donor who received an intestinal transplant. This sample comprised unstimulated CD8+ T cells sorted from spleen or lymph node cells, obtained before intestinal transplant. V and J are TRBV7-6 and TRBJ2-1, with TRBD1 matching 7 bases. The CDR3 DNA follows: TGTGCCAGCAGCTTAGCAGTCCAGGGGGATGAGCAGTTCTTC. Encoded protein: CASSLAVQGDEQFF.